What follows are 5 T cell receptor beta chains derived from one specimen sequenced in a study of breast tumors, draining lymph nodes, adjacent tissues. TCRdb reanalysed the multiplex PCR reads using MiXCR and keeps one entry per CDR3 protein. The repertoire holds 15,000 to 20,000 distinct CDR3 sequences, with about 64% as singletons. The sequenced material came from tumor-adjacent breast tissue. Source of these receptors: a female donor with breast cancer. Some clones in this sample may be carry-over from other donors' samples.

The table lists this clonotype with a few counts. The V call is TRBV10-3, the J call TRBJ1-2; D gene unclear. The CDR3 loop spans 13 amino acids. V lost 4 bases to trimming and J lost 3 bases, with 9 bases between them. CDR1 and CDR2 from the germline V gene are ENHRY and SYGVKD. CDR3 DNA: TGTGCCATCAGTGTCCAGGCCTACTATGGCTACACCTTC. Amino acid sequence: CAISVQAYYGYTF.

The sample holds one count of this clonotype. The V call is TRBV7-2, the J call TRBJ2-7; the D gene is possibly TRBD2 (6 bases). V lost 6 bases and J 7 bases, leaving 16 bases between the germline ends. The germline gives CDR1 SGHTA, CDR2 FQGNSA. This CDR3 has 13 residues. The CDR3 DNA sequence: TGTGCCAGCAGTTTACAGGAGGGGACGGAGCAGTACGTC. It yields the protein CASSLQEGTEQYV.

By share, this clonotype counts as medium-sized (0.01 to 0.1%). The gene calls are TRBV20-1 and TRBJ2-1; 10 nucleotides match TRBD2. The trim removed 4 bases at V and 7 bases at J, leaving 7 bases unmatched. CDR1 is DFQATT, CDR2 SNEGSKA, per germline (reference sequence). This CDR3 has 14 residues. CDR3 nucleotides: TGCAGTGCTAAAACTAGCGGGGATAGTAATGAGCAGTTCTTC. Amino acid sequence: CSAKTSGDSNEQFF.

The V call is TRBV14, the J call TRBJ2-7; tentative D call: TRBD1 (6 bases). The CDR3 is 13 amino acids. The germline gives CDR1 SGHDN, CDR2 FVKESK. Between the trimmed V and J ends, which lost 2 bases and 7 bases, there was a span of 12 bases. As DNA, the CDR3 is TGTGCCAGCAGCCAATGGGAGAGGGGGGAGCAGTACTTC. Its protein product is CASSQWERGEQYF.

CDR3 sequence: CSAAGHLNSPLHF. As DNA, the CDR3 is TGCAGTGCCGCGGGACACTTAAATTCACCCCTCCACTTT. The genes are TRBV20-1 and TRBJ1-6, with a tentative D call TRBD1 (6 bases). V shed 6 bases and J shed 7 bases, with 13 bases lying between them. Germline V CDR1 and CDR2: DFQATT, SNEGSKA (reference sequence). The CDR3 covers 13 residues.